Described below is a single T cell receptor beta chain sequence and its context. What it binds is not known. This sample was included in a study of shared clonotypes between healthy human individuals. Study information: CD4 naive cells filled three plates per donor, CD4 memory three, CD8 naive two and CD8 memory one.

Study-wide results and caveats: When naive CD4 clonotypes were compared across several donors, 5% to 5.5% were shared.

The germline gives CDR1 SEHNR, CDR2 FQNEAQ (reference sequence). This CDR3 has 16 amino acids. Trimming took off 1 base at V and 1 base at J, with 13 bases between the two ends. The repertoire was sequenced with immunoSEQ multiplex PCR; TCRdb's copy has only in-frame clones and lacks some. The sample lists 2 million to 3 million clones, 93% occurring once. Researchers partitioned CD4+ cells into CD45RA+ naive and CD45RA-negative memory subsets. Material: naive CD4+ T cells from PBMCs. Indicated subset: CD45RA+ positively selected. This sequence joins TRBV7-9 and TRBJ2-5; D possibly corresponds to TRBD1 (6 bases). This receptor was taken from a man between 18 and 35 years old in good health. Some clones in this sample may be carry-over from other donors' samples. CDR3 sequence reads: CASSLVSGRGQETQYF. In DNA, the CDR3 is TGTGCCAGCAGCTTAGTTTCAGGCAGGGGCCAAGAGACCCAGTACTTC.